This TCR beta chain is from a study of breast tumors, draining lymph nodes, adjacent tissues. Study outcomes and limitations: Data only fit, rather than demonstrated, lymph node origin of most tumor T cells. Luminal-like breast cancer showed significantly greater tumor-nontumor repertoire similarity than basal-like breast cancer did. Most tumor T cells seemingly derive from lymph node, then expand in tumor. Tumor repertoires ranked between lymph nodes and nontumor tissue in diversity, with V and J gene preferences.

The lymph nodes were axillary draining lymph nodes from breast cancer patients. This clonotype was recorded many times. The target antigen is unknown. Mismatch with germline at one junction end may stem from a read error. TCRdb re-derived calls from the multiplex PCR reads in MiXCR, one entry per CDR3 protein. The repertoire includes nearly 200,000 distinct CDR3 sequences, 31% of them detected once, and 4.3% sits in the top ten. CDR3 length equals 15 residues. The V gene's germline CDR1 is SGHVS and CDR2 FQNEAQ. The origin of this receptor is a female donor with breast cancer. Some clones in this sample may be carry-over from other donors' samples. The chain recombines TRBV7-8 with TRBJ1-2; D gene ambiguous. Sequencing was performed on axillary lymph node tissue. In nucleotides, the CDR3 is TGTGCCAGCAGCTTAGATAGCGCTACTAACTATGGCTACCCCTTC. Translated, it gives CASSLDSATNYGYPF.